This T cell receptor beta chain was sequenced for a study of neurological immune-mediated disorders. Study-level findings and limits: Phylogenetic grouping assigned the repertoires of 18 of 34 multiple sclerosis patients to a single related-CDR3 cluster, representing a possible signature. Subjects shared no identical expanded-clone CDR3 amino acid sequences, suggesting private TCR-beta repertoires in all groups.

Many counts were recorded for this clonotype. No antigen is known for it. The cDNA came from 5'RACE with 10-nucleotide random UMIs. One entry per CDR3 protein results from TCRdb running MiXCR on the 5' RACE reads. The repertoire holds about 46,000 distinct CDR3 sequences, roughly 2% seen once, with around 2.1% in the top ten. The CDR3 totals 12 residues. Trimming left V 1 base short and J 10 bases short, with 10 bases between. Unsorted libraries were prepared from 2 million PBMCs that had been stored at -80 C. The sequence came from a woman aged 40 to 50 with multiple sclerosis. The genes are TRBV12-3 or TRBV12-4 and TRBJ1-1; D remains unclear. Sequencing input: PBMCs. This CDR3 reads CASSLGTRAAFF. The DNA for the CDR3 is TGTGCCAGCAGTTTAGGGACGAGGGCAGCTTTCTTT.